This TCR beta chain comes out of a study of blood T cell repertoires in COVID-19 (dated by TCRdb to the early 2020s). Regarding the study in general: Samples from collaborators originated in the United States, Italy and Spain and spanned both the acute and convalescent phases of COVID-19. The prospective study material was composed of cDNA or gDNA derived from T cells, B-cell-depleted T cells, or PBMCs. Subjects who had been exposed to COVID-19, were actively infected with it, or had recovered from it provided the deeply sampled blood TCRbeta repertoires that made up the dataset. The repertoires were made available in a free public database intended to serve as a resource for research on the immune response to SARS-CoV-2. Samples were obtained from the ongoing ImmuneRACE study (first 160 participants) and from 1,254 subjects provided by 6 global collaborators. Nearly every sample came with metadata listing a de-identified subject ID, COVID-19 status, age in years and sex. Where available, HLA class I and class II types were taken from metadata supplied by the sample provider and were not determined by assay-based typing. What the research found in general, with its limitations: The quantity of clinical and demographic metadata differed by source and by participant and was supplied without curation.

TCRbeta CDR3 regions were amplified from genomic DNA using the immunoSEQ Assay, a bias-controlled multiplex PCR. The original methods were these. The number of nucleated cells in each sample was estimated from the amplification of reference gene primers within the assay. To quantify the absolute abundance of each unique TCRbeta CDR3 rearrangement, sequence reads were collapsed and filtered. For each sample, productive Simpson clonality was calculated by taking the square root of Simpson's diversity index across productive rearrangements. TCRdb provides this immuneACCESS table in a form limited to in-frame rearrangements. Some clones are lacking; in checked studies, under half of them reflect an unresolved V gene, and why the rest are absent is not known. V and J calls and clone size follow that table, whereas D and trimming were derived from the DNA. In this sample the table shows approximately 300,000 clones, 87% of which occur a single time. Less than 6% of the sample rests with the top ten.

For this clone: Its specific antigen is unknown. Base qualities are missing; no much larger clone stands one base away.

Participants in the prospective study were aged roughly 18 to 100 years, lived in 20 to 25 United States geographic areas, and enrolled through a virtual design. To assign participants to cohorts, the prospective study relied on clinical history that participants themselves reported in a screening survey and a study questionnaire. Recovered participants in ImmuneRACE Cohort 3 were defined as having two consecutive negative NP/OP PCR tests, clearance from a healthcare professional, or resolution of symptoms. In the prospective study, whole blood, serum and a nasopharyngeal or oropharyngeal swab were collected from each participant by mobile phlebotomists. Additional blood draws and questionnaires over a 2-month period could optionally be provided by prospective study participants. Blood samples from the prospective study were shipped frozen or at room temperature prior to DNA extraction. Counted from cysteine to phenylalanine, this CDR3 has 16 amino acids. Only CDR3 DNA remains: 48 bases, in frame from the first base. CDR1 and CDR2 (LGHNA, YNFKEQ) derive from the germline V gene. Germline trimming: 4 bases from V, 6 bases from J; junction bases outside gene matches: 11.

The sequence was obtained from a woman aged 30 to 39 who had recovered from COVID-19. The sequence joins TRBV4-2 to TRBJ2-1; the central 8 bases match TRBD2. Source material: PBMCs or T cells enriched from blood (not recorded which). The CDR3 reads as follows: CASSPPGGGVGNEQFF. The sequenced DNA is TGTGCCAGCAGCCCCCCGGGAGGGGGGGTGGGCAATGAGCAGTTCTTC.